This T cell receptor beta chain was sequenced in a study of graft-versus-host responses after intestinal transplantation. Looking at the study overall: Every recipient underwent anti-thymocyte globulin induction, then tacrolimus and steroids for around three years. Points from the study as a whole: Declining HvG levels early post-transplant were linked to peak circulating GvH clone levels.

Sequencing used immunoSEQ multiplex PCR; TCRdb keeps in-frame clones, though not all of them. This repertoire shows tens of thousands of clones, more than 75% found once; its top ten account for about 0.93%. Notes on this clone: Its specificity is not known.

The CDR3 length is 15 residues. Germline V gene sequence: CDR1 SGDLS, CDR2 YYNGEE. V lost 2 bases and J lost 4; bases outside the gene matches: 6. This sequence joins TRBV9 and TRBJ2-7, with 10 bases that match TRBD1. The sequences come from unstimulated CD8+ T cells sorted from spleen or lymph node cells, collected before transplant. The sequence was obtained from a human donor who was the organ donor for an intestinal transplant. This CDR3 is CASSVRQGAPYEQYF. CDR3 bases: TGTGCCAGCAGCGTGCGACAGGGGGCCCCTTACGAGCAGTACTTC.